The 3 T cell receptor beta chains given below trace back to one sample, sequenced in a study of cytomegalovirus exposure and HLA in healthy donors. PCR was performed using 60 Vbeta and 13 Jbeta primers. Measured with immunoSEQ multiplex PCR; TCRdb has only the in-frame clones, and not every one. The sample consists of about 130,000 clones, about 85% of them appearing once. What was sequenced was PBMCs. All receptors come from a boy aged 5-17 years in good health and CMV-seronegative.

This rearrangement joins TRBV25-1 to TRBJ2-6; D gene uncertain. CDR1 is MGHDK and CDR2 is SYGVNS in the germline V gene. The CDR3 totals 18 residues. V dropped 4 bases and J dropped 0 bases, with 16 bases sitting between them. The CDR3 bases are TGTGCCAGCAGTGCTAACATGGGCACCCGCTCTGGGGCCAACGTCCTGACTTTC. It translates to CASSANMGTRSGANVLTF.

The table lists this clone with a few counts. The gene calls are TRBV6-5 and TRBJ2-7; 7 nucleotides agree with TRBD1. V shed 4 bases, J shed 3 bases, and the junction held 3 bases outside the gene matches. Germline V gene data show CDR1 as MNHEY and CDR2 as SVGAGI. CDR3 length: 13 residues. The CDR3 DNA follows: TGTGCCAGCAGTTCTCCAGGGGGCTACGAGCAGTACTTC. Protein product: CASSSPGGYEQYF.

The chain uses TRBV5-6 and TRBJ1-5; the match to TRBD1 covers 7 bases. The J segment lost 6 bases and the V segment lost 6 bases, leaving 9 bases of the junction unmatched. CDR1 and CDR2 (germline): SGHDT, YYEEEE. The CDR3 totals 14 residues. CDR3 region: CASTLDREGQPQHF. As DNA, the CDR3 is TGTGCCAGCACTCTAGACAGGGAAGGTCAGCCCCAGCATTTT.